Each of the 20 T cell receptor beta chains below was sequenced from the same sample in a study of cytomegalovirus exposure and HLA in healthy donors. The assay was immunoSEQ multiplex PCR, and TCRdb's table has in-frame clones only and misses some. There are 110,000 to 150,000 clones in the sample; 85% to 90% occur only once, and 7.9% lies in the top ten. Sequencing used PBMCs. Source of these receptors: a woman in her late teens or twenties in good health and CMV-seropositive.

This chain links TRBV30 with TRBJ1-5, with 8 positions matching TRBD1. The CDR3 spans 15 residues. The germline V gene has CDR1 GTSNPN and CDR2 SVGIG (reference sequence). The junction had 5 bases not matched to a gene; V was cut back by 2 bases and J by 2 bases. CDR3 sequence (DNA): TGTGCCTGGAGTCCGACAGGGGAGGGCAATCAGCCCCAGCATTTT. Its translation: CAWSPTGEGNQPQHF.

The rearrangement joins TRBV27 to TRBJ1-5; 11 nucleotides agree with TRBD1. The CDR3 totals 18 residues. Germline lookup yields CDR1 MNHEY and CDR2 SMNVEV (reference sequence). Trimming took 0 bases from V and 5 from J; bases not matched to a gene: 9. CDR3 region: CASSLSFSQDRGHQPQHF. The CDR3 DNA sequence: TGTGCCAGCAGTTTATCGTTTAGCCAGGACAGGGGGCATCAGCCCCAGCATTTT.

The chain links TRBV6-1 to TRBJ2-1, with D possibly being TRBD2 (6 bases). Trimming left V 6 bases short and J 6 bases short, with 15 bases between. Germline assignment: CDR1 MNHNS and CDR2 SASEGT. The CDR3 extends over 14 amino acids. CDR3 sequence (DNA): TGTGCCAGCAGACCGGGACTTAGTTCCAATGAGCAGTTCTTC. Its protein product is CASRPGLSSNEQFF.

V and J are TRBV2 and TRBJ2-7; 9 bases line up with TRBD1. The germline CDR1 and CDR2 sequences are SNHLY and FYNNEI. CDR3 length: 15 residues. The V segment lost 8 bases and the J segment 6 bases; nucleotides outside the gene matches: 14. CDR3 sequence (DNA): TGTGCCAGCGCAACTATGGGACAGGGAGTAGGCGAGCAGTACTTC. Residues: CASATMGQGVGEQYF.

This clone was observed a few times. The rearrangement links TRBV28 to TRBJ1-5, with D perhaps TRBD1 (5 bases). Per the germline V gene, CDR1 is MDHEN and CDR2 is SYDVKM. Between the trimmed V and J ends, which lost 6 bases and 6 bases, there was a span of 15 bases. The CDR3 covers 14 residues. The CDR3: CASRTSGLFQPQHF. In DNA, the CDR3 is TGTGCCAGCAGAACATCAGGGTTGTTTCAGCCCCAGCATTTT.

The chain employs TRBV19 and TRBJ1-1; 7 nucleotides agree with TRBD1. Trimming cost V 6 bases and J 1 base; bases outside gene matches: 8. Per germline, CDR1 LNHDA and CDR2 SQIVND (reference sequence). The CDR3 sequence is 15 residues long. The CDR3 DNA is TGTGCCAGTAGCCGACAGGGTATCGGGAACACTGAAGCTTTCTTT. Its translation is CASSRQGIGNTEAFF. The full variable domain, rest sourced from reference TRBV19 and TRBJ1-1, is DGGITQSPKYLFRKEGQNVTLSCEQNLNHDAMYWYRQDPGQGLRLIYYSQIVNDFQKGDIAEGYSVSREKKESFPLTVTSAQKNPTAFYLCASSRQGIGNTEAFFGQGTRLTVV.

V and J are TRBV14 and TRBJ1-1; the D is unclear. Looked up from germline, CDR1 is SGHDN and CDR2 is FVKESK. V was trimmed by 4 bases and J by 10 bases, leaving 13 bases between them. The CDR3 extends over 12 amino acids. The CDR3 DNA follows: TGTGCCAGCAGCCCCTATACGGGTGTAGCTTTCTTT. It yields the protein CASSPYTGVAFF. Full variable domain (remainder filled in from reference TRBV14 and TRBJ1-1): EAGVTQFPSHSVIEKGQTVTLRCDPISGHDNLYWYRRVMGKEIKFLLHFVKESKQDESGMPNNRFLAERTGGTYSTLKVQPAELEDSGVYFCASSPYTGVAFFGQGTRLTVV.

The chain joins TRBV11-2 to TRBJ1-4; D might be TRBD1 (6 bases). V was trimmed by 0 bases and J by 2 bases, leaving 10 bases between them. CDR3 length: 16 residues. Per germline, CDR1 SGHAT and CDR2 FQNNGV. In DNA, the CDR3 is TGTGCCAGCAGCTTAGAGGGGGCGGTTACTAATGAAAAACTGTTTTTT. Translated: CASSLEGAVTNEKLFF.

The CDR3 sequence is CASSEEEVYTYEQYF. The CDR3, as DNA: TGTGCCAGCAGTGAAGAGGAGGTTTATACCTACGAGCAGTACTTC. V is TRBV6-1 and J is TRBJ2-7; D is possibly TRBD2 (5 bases). This CDR3 spans 15 amino acids. Between the trimmed V and J ends, which lost 1 base and 2 bases, there was a span of 12 bases. Germline V gene sequence: CDR1 MNHNS, CDR2 SASEGT.

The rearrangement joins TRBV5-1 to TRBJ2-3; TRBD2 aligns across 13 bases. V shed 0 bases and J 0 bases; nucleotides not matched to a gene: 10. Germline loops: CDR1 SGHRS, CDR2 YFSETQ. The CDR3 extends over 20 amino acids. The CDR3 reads CASSLGLAGGWVPSTDTQYF. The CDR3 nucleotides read TGCGCCAGCAGCTTGGGACTAGCGGGAGGCTGGGTTCCTAGCACAGATACGCAGTATTTT.

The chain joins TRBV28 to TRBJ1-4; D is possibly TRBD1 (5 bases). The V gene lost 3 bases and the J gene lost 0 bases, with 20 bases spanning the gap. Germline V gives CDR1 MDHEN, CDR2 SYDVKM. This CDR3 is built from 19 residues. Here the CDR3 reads CASSFNGVRDSATNEKLFF. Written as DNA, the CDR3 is TGTGCCAGCAGTTTTAATGGGGTCAGGGACTCTGCAACTAATGAAAAACTGTTTTTT.

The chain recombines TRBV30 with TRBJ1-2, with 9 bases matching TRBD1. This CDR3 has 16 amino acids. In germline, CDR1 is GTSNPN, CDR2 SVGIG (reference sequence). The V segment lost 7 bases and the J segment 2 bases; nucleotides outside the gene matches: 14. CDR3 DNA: TGTGCCTTACCCCGTAGTGGGACAGGGAGAAACTATGGCTACACCTTC. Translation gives CALPRSGTGRNYGYTF.

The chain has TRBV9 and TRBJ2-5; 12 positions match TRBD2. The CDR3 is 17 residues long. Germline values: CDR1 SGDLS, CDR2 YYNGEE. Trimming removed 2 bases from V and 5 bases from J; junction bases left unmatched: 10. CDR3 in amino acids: CASSVGSTSGRRETQYF. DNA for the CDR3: TGTGCCAGCAGCGTTGGGTCGACTAGCGGGAGAAGGGAGACCCAGTACTTC. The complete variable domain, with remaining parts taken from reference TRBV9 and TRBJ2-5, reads DSGVTQTPKHLITATGQRVTLRCSPRSGDLSVYWYQQSLDQGLQFLIQYYNGEERAKGNILERFSAQQFPDLHSELNLSSLELGDSALYFCASSVGSTSGRRETQYFGPGTRLLVL.

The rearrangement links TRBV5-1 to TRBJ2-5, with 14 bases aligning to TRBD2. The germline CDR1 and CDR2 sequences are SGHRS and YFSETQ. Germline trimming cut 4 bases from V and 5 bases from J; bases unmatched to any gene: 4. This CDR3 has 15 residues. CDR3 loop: CASSMGLAGAETQYF. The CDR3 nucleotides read TGCGCCAGCAGCATGGGACTAGCGGGGGCCGAGACCCAGTACTTC. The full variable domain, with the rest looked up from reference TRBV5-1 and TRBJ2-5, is KAGVTQTPRYLIKTRGQQVTLSCSPISGHRSVSWYQQTPGQGLQFLFEYFSETQRNKGNFPGRFSGRQFSNSRSEMNVSTLELGDSALYLCASSMGLAGAETQYFGPGTRLLVL.

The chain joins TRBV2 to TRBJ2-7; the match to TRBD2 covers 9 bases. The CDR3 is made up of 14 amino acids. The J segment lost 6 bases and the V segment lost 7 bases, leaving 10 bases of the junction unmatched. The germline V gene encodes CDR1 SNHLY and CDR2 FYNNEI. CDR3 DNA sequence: TGTGCCAGCACCTCAGGCGGGAGGGCCCTCGAGCAGTACTTC. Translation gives CASTSGGRALEQYF.

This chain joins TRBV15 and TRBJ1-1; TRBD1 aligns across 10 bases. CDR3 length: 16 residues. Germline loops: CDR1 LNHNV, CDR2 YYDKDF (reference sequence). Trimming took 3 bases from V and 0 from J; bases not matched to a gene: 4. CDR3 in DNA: TGTGCCACCAGCAGGACAGGGGGCTGGGTGAACACTGAAGCTTTCTTT. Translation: CATSRTGGWVNTEAFF.

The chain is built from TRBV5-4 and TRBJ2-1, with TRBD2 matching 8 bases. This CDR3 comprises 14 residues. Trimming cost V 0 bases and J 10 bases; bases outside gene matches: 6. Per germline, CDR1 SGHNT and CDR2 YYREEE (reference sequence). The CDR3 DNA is TGTGCCAGCAGCTTGGGTAAAGAGCGGGGGGAGCAGTTCTTC. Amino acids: CASSLGKERGEQFF.

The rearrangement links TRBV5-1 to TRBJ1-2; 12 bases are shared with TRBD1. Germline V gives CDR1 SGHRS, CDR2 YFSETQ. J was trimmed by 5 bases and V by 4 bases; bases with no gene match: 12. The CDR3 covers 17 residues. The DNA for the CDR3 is TGCGCCAGCAGCCCCGGGACAGGGGGCGAAGTACCGTATGGCTACACCTTC. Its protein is CASSPGTGGEVPYGYTF.

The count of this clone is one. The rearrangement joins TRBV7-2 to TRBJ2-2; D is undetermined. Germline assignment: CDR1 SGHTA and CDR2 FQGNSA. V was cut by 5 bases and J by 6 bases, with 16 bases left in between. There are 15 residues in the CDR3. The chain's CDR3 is CASSHSLHFPGELFF. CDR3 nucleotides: TGTGCCAGCAGCCACTCCCTTCATTTTCCCGGGGAGCTGTTTTTT.

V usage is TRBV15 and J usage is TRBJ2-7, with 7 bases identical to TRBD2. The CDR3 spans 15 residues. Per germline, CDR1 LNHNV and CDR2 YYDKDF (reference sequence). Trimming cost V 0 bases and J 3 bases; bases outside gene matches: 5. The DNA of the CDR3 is TGTGCCACCAGCAGAGAAGGAAGCGGGATCTACGAGCAGTACTTC. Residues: CATSREGSGIYEQYF.